What follows are 16 T cell receptor beta chains derived from one specimen sequenced in a study of cytomegalovirus exposure and HLA in healthy donors. It was with 60 Vbeta and 13 Jbeta primers that the PCR ran. TCRdb's copy holds only in-frame clones and misses some; the assay was immunoSEQ multiplex PCR. This table holds about 160,000 clones, 82% found once. Sequencing was performed on PBMCs. The receptors originated from a girl between 10 and 17 years old in good health and CMV-seropositive.

V is TRBV9 and J is TRBJ1-6; D possibly corresponds to TRBD1 (5 bases). V gave up 0 bases and J gave up 9 bases, with 13 bases separating them. Per germline, CDR1 SGDLS and CDR2 YYNGEE. This CDR3 is built from 15 residues. CDR3 sequence: CASSVAGAAPSPLHF. The CDR3, as DNA: TGTGCCAGCAGCGTAGCTGGGGCAGCCCCTTCACCCCTCCACTTT. The variable domain in full, completed from reference TRBV9 and TRBJ1-6, reads DSGVTQTPKHLITATGQRVTLRCSPRSGDLSVYWYQQSLDQGLQFLIQYYNGEERAKGNILERFSAQQFPDLHSELNLSSLELGDSALYFCASSVAGAAPSPLHFGNGTRLTVT.

In the case of this clone: This sample includes further DNA sequences coding for the same CDR3. The gene calls are TRBV28 and TRBJ2-7, with TRBD1 as a possible D gene (6 bases). Germline-derived CDR1 and CDR2 are MDHEN and SYDVKM. The CDR3 covers 14 residues. With 6 bases removed from V and 0 bases from J, the gap between germline ends came to 12 bases. The chain's CDR3 is CASRSDRSSYEQYF. Here the CDR3 DNA reads TGTGCCAGCAGAAGTGACAGGAGCTCCTACGAGCAGTACTTC.

This sequence joins TRBV6-1 and TRBJ2-2, with a tentative D call TRBD2 (5 bases). V lost 6 bases, J lost 6 bases, and 14 bases lay in between. Germline CDR1 reads MNHNS; CDR2 reads SASEGT. The CDR3 covers 14 residues. This chain's CDR3 is CASRGRNFPGELFF. DNA of the CDR3: TGTGCCAGCAGGGGGAGAAATTTTCCCGGGGAGCTGTTTTTT.

The chain couples TRBV7-2 to TRBJ1-5, with D unresolved. CDR1 and CDR2 from the germline V gene are SGHTA and FQGNSA. The CDR3 length is 13 residues. The V gene lost 1 base and the J gene lost 6 bases, with 7 bases spanning the gap. CDR3 sequence reads: CASSLGEFQPQHF. CDR3 bases: TGTGCCAGCAGCTTAGGGGAGTTTCAGCCCCAGCATTTT.

The chain joins TRBV6-5 to TRBJ1-5; possibly TRBD1 for D (5 bases). Trimming removed 6 bases at V and 3 bases at J, with 9 bases between. Germline V gene sequence: CDR1 MNHEY, CDR2 SVGAGI. This CDR3 spans 13 amino acids. This CDR3 reads CASSLQDNQPQHF. In DNA form, the CDR3 reads TGTGCCAGCAGCCTACAGGACAATCAGCCCCAGCATTTT.

CDR3 bases: TGTGCCAGCAGTTTAACAGGGAATCAGCCCCAGCATTTT. Its translation: CASSLTGNQPQHF. The V call is TRBV27, the J call TRBJ1-5; TRBD1 is a possible D gene (6 bases). Germline V CDR1 and CDR2: MNHEY, SMNVEV (reference sequence). CDR3 size: 13 residues. Trimming took off 2 bases at V and 4 bases at J, with 6 bases between the two ends.

The V gene is TRBV7-3, the J gene TRBJ2-7; 7 bases align to TRBD1. Trimming took 2 bases from V and 2 from J; bases not matched to a gene: 6. This CDR3 is 15 amino acids long. The V gene's germline CDR1 is SGHTA and CDR2 FQGTGA. The CDR3 loop is CASSLFPGGPYEQYF. CDR3 nucleotide sequence: TGTGCCAGCAGCTTATTTCCAGGGGGTCCCTACGAGCAGTACTTC.

V and J are TRBV29-1 and TRBJ2-7, with D possibly matching TRBD2 (5 bases). This CDR3 has 12 residues. Germline V gives CDR1 SQVTM, CDR2 ANQGSEA. The V end lost 8 bases, the J end lost 1 base, and 12 bases lay between the germline ends. CDR3: CSFRTPSYEQYF. CDR3 DNA sequence: TGCAGCTTTCGGACTCCTTCCTACGAGCAGTACTTC.

The gene calls are TRBV5-1 and TRBJ2-5; D may be TRBD1 (5 bases). CDR3 size: 15 residues. Germline CDR1 and CDR2: SGHRS and YFSETQ. Trimming shortened V by 0 bases and J by 2 bases, and 11 bases separated the two germline ends. For the CDR3, the DNA is TGCGCCAGCAGCTTGGCCCAGGGTTCACAAGAGACCCAGTACTTC. Encoded protein: CASSLAQGSQETQYF.

The J gene is TRBJ2-5, the V gene TRBV28; the match to TRBD2 covers 7 bases. The junction had 7 bases not matched to a gene; V was cut back by 2 bases and J by 4 bases. This CDR3 contains 15 residues. Germline CDR1 is MDHEN and CDR2 is SYDVKM. CDR3 in DNA: TGTGCCAGCAGTTTAGCGGGAGAGGGGCCAGAGACCCAGTACTTC. This encodes CASSLAGEGPETQYF.

This clone has just a few counts. The chain couples TRBV19 to TRBJ2-1; 9 bases agree with TRBD1. The CDR3 sequence is 17 residues long. The ends lost 5 bases at V and 7 bases at J; junction bases unmatched: 15. CDR1 and CDR2 (germline): LNHDA, SQIVND (reference sequence). The CDR3 region has the DNA TGTGCCAGTAGTGGAGAACAGGGGGCGAGAGCTTCGAATGAGCAGTTCTTC. This sequence encodes CASSGEQGARASNEQFF.

The rearrangement uses TRBV6-6 and TRBJ1-1, with a weak D call TRBD1 (5 bases). Trimming pared 3 bases from V and 3 bases from J, leaving 14 bases between. The germline gives CDR1 MNHNY, CDR2 SVGAGI (reference sequence). CDR3 length equals 15 residues. The CDR3 sequence is CASSYMGAGDTEAFF. In DNA, the CDR3 is TGTGCCAGCAGTTATATGGGTGCGGGGGACACTGAAGCTTTCTTT.

The CDR3 coding sequence is TGTGCCTGGGGACAGAGCCAGGGTGAAGCTTTCTTT. Its translation is CAWGQSQGEAFF. This sequence joins TRBV30 and TRBJ1-1; perhaps TRBD1 as D (6 bases). Trimming left V 5 bases short and J 7 bases short, with 14 bases between. This CDR3 spans 12 amino acids. Germline V gene data show CDR1 as GTSNPN and CDR2 as SVGIG (reference sequence).

J is TRBJ2-2 and V is TRBV6-6; no clear D. The CDR3 runs 13 residues. V lost 6 bases, J lost 4 bases, and 9 bases lay in between. Germline V gene data show CDR1 as MNHNY and CDR2 as SVGAGI (reference sequence). The CDR3: CASSTYSTGELFF. The DNA of the CDR3 is TGTGCCAGCAGCACTTACAGCACCGGGGAGCTGTTTTTT.

This rearrangement joins TRBV28 to TRBJ2-5, with 13 bases aligning to TRBD2. The length of the CDR3 is 15 residues. The junction had 6 bases not matched to a gene; V was cut back by 6 bases and J by 5 bases. Germline CDR1 is MDHEN and CDR2 is SYDVKM. Here the CDR3 reads CASSPGLAGAETQYF. CDR3 nucleotides: TGTGCCAGCAGCCCAGGACTAGCGGGAGCGGAGACCCAGTACTTC.

The chain couples TRBV7-3 to TRBJ1-3; D remains ambiguous. CDR1 SGHTA and CDR2 FQGTGA come from the germline V gene. The CDR3 runs to 14 residues. The V end lost 5 bases, the J end lost 4 bases, and 12 bases lay between the germline ends. This CDR3 reads CASSLNPGGNTIYF. CDR3 DNA: TGTGCCAGCAGCCTGAATCCGGGAGGAAACACCATATATTTT.